The 11 T cell receptor beta chains given below trace back to one sample, sequenced in a study of T cells in Graves' hyperthyroidism and ophthalmopathy. Amplified TCR beta CDR3 regions derived from RNA transcripts. The HTBI primer set served for first-round RT-PCR of the TCR CDR3. TCRdb fed the multiplex PCR reads into MiXCR, producing one record per CDR3 protein. This sample has approximately 430,000 distinct CDR3 sequences; approximately 14% occur once, and the top ten carry about 14%. The sequencing sample was made of blood. The receptors were sampled from a woman aged 18-35 years with Graves' hyperthyroidism.

The CDR3 spells CASSQTLSGIAKNIQYF. CDR3 coding DNA: TGTGCCAGCAGCCAAACTTTGAGCGGTATAGCCAAAAACATTCAGTACTTC. V is TRBV3-1 and J is TRBJ2-4, with D tentatively TRBD2 (5 bases). V was clipped by 2 bases and J by 0 bases, with 14 bases between them. In germline, CDR1 is LGHDT, CDR2 YNNKEL (reference sequence). The CDR3 extends over 17 amino acids.

This clonotype was observed at least ten times. The gene calls are TRBV7-2 and TRBJ1-4; D gene uncertain. Germline V gene data show CDR1 as SGHTA and CDR2 as FQGNSA. Between the trimmed V and J ends, which lost 1 base and 8 bases, there was a span of 14 bases. There are 15 residues in the CDR3. The CDR3 loop is CASSLDRGGSEKLFF. CDR3 sequence (DNA): TGTGCCAGCAGCTTAGACAGAGGTGGATCGGAAAAACTGTTTTTT. Looking up the rest from reference TRBV7-2 and TRBJ1-4 gives the full variable domain: GAGVSQSPSNKVTEKGKDVELRCDPISGHTALYWYRQSLGQGLEFLIYFQGNSAPDKSGLPSDRFSAERTGGSVSTLTIQRTQQEDSAVYLCASSLDRGGSEKLFFGSGTQLSVL.

This clonotype was counted a few times. The gene calls are TRBV5-1 and TRBJ2-5, with D maybe TRBD1 (5 bases). This CDR3 is 14 amino acids long. V was trimmed by 0 bases and J by 2 bases, leaving 8 bases between them. In germline, CDR1 is SGHRS, CDR2 YFSETQ. DNA for the CDR3: TGCGCCAGCAGCTTGGGGACAATACAAGAGACCCAGTACTTC. Translation: CASSLGTIQETQYF.

The rearrangement uses TRBV6-1 and TRBJ2-7; either TRBD1 or TRBD2 may fit D (5 bases each). CDR1 is MNHNS, CDR2 SASEGT, per germline. The CDR3 length is 13 residues. V lost 10 bases, J lost 2 bases, and 15 bases lay in between. This CDR3 is CATGEQATYEQYF. For the CDR3, the DNA is TGTGCCACCGGGGAACAGGCCACCTACGAGCAGTACTTC.

This clonotype came up many times. The chain recombines TRBV5-6 with TRBJ2-3; D unresolved. This CDR3 region has 13 residues. Trimming left V 6 bases short and J 6 bases short, with 14 bases between. Looked up from germline, CDR1 is SGHDT and CDR2 is YYEEEE. CDR3 in DNA: TGTGCCAGCATCCCGTCGGGTCGGGATACGCAGTATTTT. It yields the protein CASIPSGRDTQYF.

This clonotype was recorded many times. This chain joins TRBV7-2 and TRBJ2-7, with D possibly TRBD1 on 6 matching bases. Germline V gene lookup returns CDR1 SGHTA and CDR2 FQGNSA. The CDR3 runs to 16 residues. Trimming pared 0 bases from V and 0 bases from J, leaving 12 bases between. The CDR3 loop is CASSLAGTTFSYEQYF. For the CDR3, the DNA is TGTGCCAGCAGCTTAGCCGGGACAACGTTCTCCTACGAGCAGTACTTC.

This clonotype was found many times. The J gene is TRBJ1-5, the V gene TRBV7-2; D is possibly TRBD1 (5 bases). Germline loops: CDR1 SGHTA, CDR2 FQGNSA. The CDR3 has 19 amino acids. The V end lost 0 bases, the J end lost 2 bases, and 20 bases lay between the germline ends. This CDR3 reads CASSLASPGQGRGNQPQHF. The CDR3 coding sequence is TGTGCCAGCAGCTTAGCGAGTCCAGGGCAGGGTCGCGGCAATCAGCCCCAGCATTTT. The full variable domain, its missing parts supplied by reference TRBV7-2 and TRBJ1-5, is GAGVSQSPSNKVTEKGKDVELRCDPISGHTALYWYRQSLGQGLEFLIYFQGNSAPDKSGLPSDRFSAERTGGSVSTLTIQRTQQEDSAVYLCASSLASPGQGRGNQPQHFGDGTRLSIL.

This clonotype was counted at least ten times. The CDR3 loop is CASSQDPPSGRPRYGNNEQFF. The DNA for the CDR3 is TGTGCCAGCAGCCAAGATCCTCCTAGCGGGCGCCCCAGATACGGTAACAATGAGCAGTTCTTC. The rearrangement uses TRBV3-1 and TRBJ2-1; 8 bases line up with TRBD2. The CDR3 contains 21 residues. V dropped 0 bases and J dropped 5; count of bases not matched to a gene: 21. Germline V gives CDR1 LGHDT, CDR2 YNNKEL (reference sequence).

This clonotype was seen repeatedly, ten times or more. V usage is TRBV2 and J usage is TRBJ2-2, with D perhaps matching TRBD1 (5 bases). The CDR3 runs to 16 residues. V lost 9 bases, J lost 2 bases, and 19 bases lay in between. Germline-derived CDR1 and CDR2 are SNHLY and FYNNEI. The CDR3 DNA sequence: TGTGCCAGTGAAGCAGGGTCCAAATTAAACACCGGGGAGCTGTTTTTT. It yields the protein CASEAGSKLNTGELFF.

This clonotype was recorded at least ten times. The chain employs TRBV5-5 and TRBJ1-1; D call uncertain. This CDR3 comprises 12 residues. The V and J ends lost 4 bases and 2 bases respectively, with 6 bases between them. CDR1 and CDR2 (germline): SGHKS, YYEKEE (reference sequence). Here the CDR3 DNA reads TGTGCCAGCAGCAGACGTAACACTGAAGCTTTCTTT. This gives the protein CASSRRNTEAFF. Combining the CDR3 with reference TRBV5-5 and TRBJ1-1 gives the whole variable domain DAGVTQSPTHLIKTRGQQVTLRCSPISGHKSVSWYQQVLGQGPQFIFQYYEKEERGRGNFPDRFSARQFPNYSSELNVNALLLGDSALYLCASSRRNTEAFFGQGTRLTVV.

This clonotype was picked up many times. V and J are TRBV20-1 and TRBJ1-1; no clear D gene. The CDR3 is 13 amino acids. CDR1 and CDR2 (germline): DFQATT, SNEGSKA (reference sequence). V was shortened by 0 bases and J by 3 bases, with 8 bases between the two germline ends. CDR3 sequence: CSARDRGHTEAFF. The CDR3, as DNA: TGCAGTGCTAGAGATCGGGGTCACACTGAAGCTTTCTTT.